A single sample gave rise to the 16 T cell receptor beta chains below, sequenced in a study of control samples from healthy donors and cancer patients. This table comes from immunoSEQ multiplex PCR, and its TCRdb copy is limited to in-frame clones, with some not included. The table shows about 75,000 clones, with around 94% occurring only once. Material: blood. These receptors came from a woman aged 40 to 49 in good health.

This chain connects TRBV6-5 to TRBJ1-6; no clear D gene. From germline, CDR1 is MNHEY and CDR2 SVGAGI. Trimming pared 2 bases from V and 0 bases from J, leaving 8 bases between. The CDR3 totals 16 residues. The CDR3 nucleotides read TGTGCCAGCAGTTACGAAGGGAGCTCCTATAATTCACCCCTCCACTTT. Translation gives CASSYEGSSYNSPLHF.

The J gene is TRBJ1-6, the V gene TRBV30; D gene uncertain. This CDR3 contains 14 residues. Trimming stripped 1 base from V and 8 bases from J, with 12 bases between. Germline assignment: CDR1 GTSNPN and CDR2 SVGIG (reference sequence). CDR3 nucleotide sequence: TGTGCCTGGAGTGCGGGTCGGGAAGATTCACCCCTCCACTTT. Translating gives CAWSAGREDSPLHF. The whole variable domain, remainder taken from reference TRBV30 and TRBJ1-6, is SQTIHQWPATLVQPVGSPLSLECTVEGTSNPNLYWYRQAAGRGLQLLFYSVGIGQISSEVPQNLSASRPQDRQFILSSKKLLLSDSGFYLCAWSAGREDSPLHFGNGTRLTVT.

The chain carries TRBV3-1 (or the pseudogene TRBV3-2) and TRBJ1-6; D ambiguous. CDR3 length equals 16 residues. Trimming took 3 bases from V and 0 from J, leaving 9 bases between them. Germline V gene sequence: CDR1 LGHDT, CDR2 YNNKEL (reference sequence). The CDR3, as DNA: TGTGCCAGCAGCCACCCTGCCGGCTCCTATAATTCACCCCTCCACTTT. This encodes CASSHPAGSYNSPLHF.

The rearrangement joins TRBV27 to TRBJ1-6; D uncertain. The CDR3 spans 13 residues. V lost 4 bases and J lost 11, with 12 bases in between. Germline CDR1 reads MNHEY; CDR2 reads SMNVEV (reference sequence). The CDR3 sequence: CASSSRLPTPLHF. DNA for the CDR3: TGTGCCAGCAGTTCGAGGTTACCAACACCCCTCCACTTT.

The V gene is TRBV7-3, the J gene TRBJ2-3; 11 nucleotides match TRBD1. The CDR3 consists of 15 residues. Germline V gene data show CDR1 as SGHTA and CDR2 as FQGTGA. V lost 4 bases, J lost 5 bases, and 5 bases stayed unmatched. The CDR3 DNA reads TGTGCCAGCAGCTGGACAGGGGGCGCGAGAGATACGCAGTATTTT. Its protein is CASSWTGGARDTQYF.

CDR3: CASSIMGLQTQYF. The CDR3 region has the DNA TGTGCCAGTAGTATTATGGGTCTTCAGACCCAGTACTTC. The chain joins TRBV19 to TRBJ2-5, with unresolved D. CDR3 size: 13 residues. Germline loops: CDR1 LNHDA, CDR2 SQIVND (reference sequence). V lost 3 bases, J lost 6 bases, and 11 bases lay in between.

The rearrangement joins TRBV6-1 to TRBJ2-1, with D possibly matching TRBD2 (6 bases). V shed 3 bases and J shed 7 bases, with 16 bases lying between them. Germline V gives CDR1 MNHNS, CDR2 SASEGT. The CDR3 sequence is 15 residues long. CDR3 region: CASSDRLEGWNEQFF. Here the CDR3 DNA reads TGTGCCAGCAGTGATCGACTAGAAGGTTGGAATGAGCAGTTCTTC.

The rearrangement joins TRBV7-9 to TRBJ2-7, with D maybe TRBD2 (5 bases). Trimming took 3 bases from V and 7 from J, leaving 13 bases between them. Per the germline V gene, CDR1 is SEHNR and CDR2 is FQNEAQ (reference sequence). The CDR3 extends over 13 amino acids. The DNA of the CDR3 is TGTGCCAGCAGCTTGGACTTTATAGGGGAGCAGTACTTC. It translates to CASSLDFIGEQYF.

The chain links TRBV6-1 to TRBJ1-5; D unclear. V shed 3 bases and J shed 2 bases, with 20 bases lying between them. The CDR3 contains 18 residues. Germline V gene lookup returns CDR1 MNHNS and CDR2 SASEGT. CDR3 DNA sequence: TGTGCCAGCAGTGATATGGGTTATCGGGTAATGGGCAATCAGCCCCAGCATTTT. Translating it yields CASSDMGYRVMGNQPQHF.

This clone was recorded once. This rearrangement joins TRBV6-5 to TRBJ1-3; perhaps TRBD1 as D (6 bases). The ends were cut back, 1 base at V and 2 bases at J, with 6 bases in the middle. The CDR3 sequence is 14 residues long. Germline values: CDR1 MNHEY, CDR2 SVGAGI. As DNA, the CDR3 is TGTGCCAGCAGTTACTACAGGGCTGGAAACACCATATATTTT. Encoded protein: CASSYYRAGNTIYF.

V and J are TRBV6-6 and TRBJ2-7; D is unclear. This CDR3 spans 13 amino acids. V lost 4 bases to trimming and J lost 2 bases, with 9 bases between them. From germline, CDR1 is MNHNY and CDR2 SVGAGI (reference sequence). CDR3 sequence reads: CASSFGSTYEQYF. In DNA, the CDR3 is TGTGCCAGCAGTTTCGGATCCACCTACGAGCAGTACTTC.

The rearrangement joins TRBV5-1 to TRBJ2-1; D unclear. V lost 0 bases and J 2 bases, leaving 9 bases between the germline ends. Germline V CDR1 and CDR2: SGHRS, YFSETQ. The CDR3 covers 15 residues. The CDR3 nucleotides are TGCGCCAGCAGCTTGGATTCAGGAACCTACAATGAGCAGTTCTTC. The encoded protein is CASSLDSGTYNEQFF.

This chain connects TRBV7-9 to TRBJ2-7, with TRBD2 matching 9 bases. This CDR3 has 16 amino acids. Unmatched junction bases numbered 13, after V lost 5 bases and J lost 5 bases. In germline, CDR1 is SEHNR, CDR2 FQNEAQ (reference sequence). CDR3: CASSRFVAGGSNEQYF. CDR3 sequence (DNA): TGTGCCAGCAGCCGATTTGTGGCGGGAGGGTCGAACGAGCAGTACTTC.

In its sample, this clone was seen once. The genes are TRBV5-1 and TRBJ2-5; TRBD2 aligns across 8 bases. J was trimmed by 5 bases and V by 1 base; bases with no gene match: 7. Germline V CDR1 and CDR2: SGHRS, YFSETQ. The CDR3 runs to 15 residues. The CDR3 DNA follows: TGCGCCAGCAGCTTGACCGGGGGGGCGGGGGAGACCCAGTACTTC. Amino acids: CASSLTGGAGETQYF.

A single count supports this clone. The chain joins TRBV6-1 to TRBJ1-2; no clear D. The CDR3 runs 13 residues. V lost 2 bases and J 2 bases, leaving 6 bases between the germline ends. Germline V gene data show CDR1 as MNHNS and CDR2 as SASEGT. The CDR3 sequence: CASSEQQNYGYTF. CDR3 nucleotide sequence: TGTGCCAGCAGTGAACAACAGAACTATGGCTACACCTTC.

The chain combines TRBV6-5 with TRBJ1-2; a weak D match, TRBD1 (5 bases). The CDR3 spans 12 residues. V dropped 2 bases and J dropped 8 bases, with 9 bases sitting between them. The germline CDR1 and CDR2 sequences are MNHEY and SVGAGI. CDR3 DNA: TGTGCCAGCAGTTACGGGGGGAACGGCTACACCTTC. Residues: CASSYGGNGYTF.